The clone carrying this TCR beta chain was recorded a few times. Its antigen is not identified. A multiplex PCR was run with 60 Vbeta primers and 13 Jbeta primers. Original processing methods: An analysis performed later counted roughly 80 million unique TCR beta chains (around 10 million of them shared). Produced via immunoSEQ multiplex PCR; TCRdb's table is partial and in-frame only. The DNA gave D and trimming, while V, J and clone size come from that table. The repertoire holds 130,000 to 150,000 clones, with less than 9.5% as singletons. The data derive from a study of cytomegalovirus exposure and HLA in healthy donors. Study-level information: Earlier, 150 million to 200 million T cells were analyzed, and 90 million to 140 million unique TCR beta sequences were found among them. Notes on the study in general: Information on immune exposure was restricted to one variable (CMV serostatus). A few V segments could not be told apart, such as TRBV6-2 and TRBV6-3, and were left out.

V gave up 3 bases and J gave up 6 bases, with 12 bases separating them. Germline CDR1 SEHNR, CDR2 FQNEAQ (reference sequence). This CDR3 region has 14 residues. The sequence was obtained from a male donor in good health and CMV-seronegative. The chain recombines TRBV7-9 with TRBJ1-5; possible D gene TRBD1, 6 bases. Sequencing was carried out using PBMCs. CDR3 nucleotide sequence: TGTGCCAGCAGCTTTTCGGGGGGCGGTCAGCCCCAGCATTTT. This sequence encodes CASSFSGGGQPQHF.